The 24 T cell receptor beta chains presented below share a single source sample, sequenced in a study of T cell responses to AZD1222 COVID-19 vaccine. The table came from immunoSEQ multiplex PCR; TCRdb's copy has only in-frame clones and leaves some out. The sample has 200,000 or so clones, around 92% seen once. The sequences come from peripheral blood, collected on day 0 of AZD1222 vaccination. Receptors were obtained from an adult in good health.

The rearrangement joins TRBV7-8 to TRBJ2-1; no definite D call. V lost 5 bases to trimming and J lost 9 bases, with 11 bases between them. The CDR3 is made up of 12 amino acids. The germline gives CDR1 SGHVS, CDR2 FQNEAQ. The CDR3 DNA is TGTGCCAGCAGCCACCTGGGGTTTGAGCAGTTCTTC. It is translated as CASSHLGFEQFF.

The chain couples TRBV6-4 to TRBJ2-3, with D tentatively TRBD2 (5 bases). V was clipped by 4 bases and J by 0 bases, with 8 bases between them. Germline V CDR1 and CDR2: MRHNA, SNTAGT. The CDR3 is 14 amino acids. The CDR3 sequence: CASSVEASTDTQYF. CDR3 bases: TGTGCCAGCAGTGTGGAGGCTAGCACAGATACGCAGTATTTT.

This clone was picked up one time. V and J are TRBV6-5 and TRBJ1-1, with D uncertain. Trimming removed 1 base from V and 6 bases from J, with 12 bases in between. CDR1 is MNHEY and CDR2 is SVGAGI in the germline V gene. The CDR3 totals 14 residues. The CDR3 region is CASSYFRETPEAFF. The CDR3 coding sequence is TGTGCCAGCAGTTACTTTCGGGAAACCCCTGAAGCTTTCTTT.

J is TRBJ2-2 and V is TRBV6-5; 8 nucleotides line up with TRBD1. The CDR3 spans 15 residues. The germline V gene has CDR1 MNHEY and CDR2 SVGAGI. J was trimmed by 0 bases and V by 7 bases; bases with no gene match: 4. CDR3 region: CASKTGEANTGELFF. In nucleotides, the CDR3 is TGTGCCAGCAAGACAGGGGAGGCGAACACCGGGGAGCTGTTTTTT.

The rearrangement uses TRBV6-1 and TRBJ2-1, with TRBD2 matching over 11 bases. The CDR3 is 15 amino acids. CDR1 and CDR2 from the germline V gene are MNHNS and SASEGT. The ends lost 2 bases at V and 8 bases at J; junction bases unmatched: 5. Here the CDR3 DNA reads TGTGCCAGCAGTGAATCTAGCGGGAGGATCTATGAGCAGTTCTTC. Translated, it gives CASSESSGRIYEQFF.

The rearrangement links TRBV12-3 or TRBV12-4 to TRBJ2-1; D gene unclear. This CDR3 is built from 13 residues. V lost 1 base, J lost 6 bases, and 7 bases lay in between. CDR3 nucleotide sequence: TGTGCCAGCAGTTTAGGCCCTTTCAATGAGCAGTTCTTC. It encodes CASSLGPFNEQFF.

A few counts support this clone. The rearrangement joins TRBV6-2 or TRBV6-3 to TRBJ2-7; no clear D. Germline CDR1 and CDR2: MNHEY and SVGEGT. The V gene lost 6 bases and the J gene lost 3 bases, with 15 bases spanning the gap. This CDR3 contains 14 residues. The CDR3 nucleotides read TGTGCCAGCAGCACCGGGCCTTGGGGCTACGAGCAGTACTTC. Its translation is CASSTGPWGYEQYF.

V is TRBV10-1 and J is TRBJ2-2; a weak D match, TRBD1 (6 bases). Per the germline V gene, CDR1 is WNHNN and CDR2 is SYGVQD (reference sequence). V was pared by 5 bases and J by 4 bases, with 8 bases between. The CDR3 length is 13 residues. In DNA form, the CDR3 reads TGCGCCAGCAGTCCGGACAGCACCGGGGAGCTGTTTTTT. This encodes CASSPDSTGELFF.

This clone was found a few times. The CDR3 here is CASRGLVAGQPQHF. The DNA for the CDR3 is TGTGCCAGTAGGGGATTGGTGGCGGGTCAGCCCCAGCATTTT. V is TRBV19 and J is TRBJ1-5; D is ambiguous. CDR3 length equals 14 residues. V lost 6 bases and J 6 bases, leaving 15 bases between the germline ends. The germline CDR1 and CDR2 sequences are LNHDA and SQIVND (reference sequence).

The rearrangement links TRBV10-3 to TRBJ2-7; perhaps TRBD1 as D (6 bases). CDR3 length: 16 amino acids. The V gene lost 6 bases and the J gene lost 6 bases, with 24 bases spanning the gap. CDR1 ENHRY and CDR2 SYGVKD come from the germline V gene. The CDR3 nucleotides are TGTGCCATCAGGGGCTTCGAGACAGGTCTGGCGGGCGAGCAGTACTTC. It translates to CAIRGFETGLAGEQYF.

The V call is TRBV27, the J call TRBJ2-7; TRBD1 is a possible D gene (5 bases). The CDR3 has 15 residues. V was shortened by 2 bases and J by 6 bases, with 17 bases between the two germline ends. Germline CDR1 is MNHEY and CDR2 is SMNVEV (reference sequence). CDR3 nucleotides: TGTGCCAGCAGTTTAATGGGGCACCCTTTAGGCGAGCAGTACTTC. Translating it yields CASSLMGHPLGEQYF.

Worth noting for this clone: Other DNA sequences within the sample encode an identical CDR3. The chain uses TRBV11-2 and TRBJ1-4; TRBD1 might be the D (5 bases). Trimming removed 5 bases at V and 4 bases at J, with 8 bases between. The CDR3 has 13 residues. The germline CDR1 and CDR2 sequences are SGHAT and FQNNGV. The CDR3 sequence: CASSRGNNEKLFF. The CDR3 region has the DNA TGTGCCAGCAGCCGGGGCAATAATGAAAAACTGTTTTTT.

J is TRBJ2-1 and V is TRBV7-8; 8 bases are shared with TRBD2. Germline V CDR1 and CDR2: SGHVS, FQNEAQ. The CDR3 contains 16 residues. The V segment lost 4 bases and the J segment 0 bases; nucleotides outside the gene matches: 5. CDR3 sequence: CASSSLSGISYNEQFF. The CDR3 nucleotides are TGTGCCAGCAGCTCCCTTAGCGGGATCTCCTACAATGAGCAGTTCTTC.

The chain uses TRBV28 and TRBJ1-5; D gene unclear. CDR3 size: 12 residues. Germline V gene lookup returns CDR1 MDHEN and CDR2 SYDVKM. The V end was cut by 2 bases, the J end by 4 bases, with 3 bases between. CDR3 DNA: TGTGCCAGCAGTTTAGAGAATCAGCCCCAGCATTTT. It specifies CASSLENQPQHF.

The chain couples TRBV28 to TRBJ1-5; tentative D call: TRBD1 (6 bases). V lost 1 base, J lost 2 bases, and 12 bases lay in between. In germline, CDR1 is MDHEN, CDR2 SYDVKM. This CDR3 has 16 residues. In nucleotides, the CDR3 is TGTGCCAGCAGTTTATACGTGGGGGCCGGCAATCAGCCCCAGCATTTT. It specifies CASSLYVGAGNQPQHF.

V gene TRBV3-1 (or the pseudogene TRBV3-2) combines with J gene TRBJ2-7; no firm D call. Germline V CDR1 and CDR2: LGHDT, YNNKEL (reference sequence). CDR3 length: 13 amino acids. Trimming stripped 5 bases from V and 4 bases from J, with 12 bases between. CDR3 coding DNA: TGTGCCAGCAGCTCGAGTGGCGGATACGAGCAGTACTTC. Amino acid sequence: CASSSSGGYEQYF.

This sequence joins TRBV28 and TRBJ2-1; either TRBD1 or TRBD2 may fit D (5 bases each). The V gene lost 4 bases and the J gene lost 5 bases, with 12 bases spanning the gap. The CDR3 is made up of 14 amino acids. Looked up from germline, CDR1 is MDHEN and CDR2 is SYDVKM. CDR3 in DNA: TGTGCCAGCAGTTCTGCAGGGCGGGACAATGAGCAGTTCTTC. Amino acids: CASSSAGRDNEQFF.

The chain couples TRBV15 to TRBJ1-2, with D maybe TRBD1 (5 bases). The CDR3 is 15 amino acids. Trimming took 3 bases from V and 4 from J, leaving 15 bases between them. Germline CDR1 is LNHNV and CDR2 is YYDKDF (reference sequence). As DNA, the CDR3 is TGTGCCACCAGCAGGTTCGGAGGGGAAGGCTATGGCTACACCTTC. It specifies CATSRFGGEGYGYTF.

V gene TRBV19 combines with J gene TRBJ2-3; TRBD2 matches at 7 bases. The CDR3 is 16 residues long. Germline CDR1 and CDR2: LNHDA and SQIVND (reference sequence). J gave up 7 bases and V 3 bases, and 13 bases lay outside the gene matches. CDR3 DNA sequence: TGTGCCAGTAGTATTATGGGCGGGAGCGATGGGAATACGCAGTATTTT. It is translated as CASSIMGGSDGNTQYF.

The chain employs TRBV10-2 and TRBJ2-1, with D possibly matching TRBD1 (5 bases). The germline gives CDR1 WSHSY, CDR2 SAAADI. Trimming pared 0 bases from V and 4 bases from J, leaving 10 bases between. The CDR3 has 15 amino acids. DNA for the CDR3: TGCGCCAGCAGTGAGTCTAAGGGGCTGTACAATGAGCAGTTCTTC. Amino acid sequence: CASSESKGLYNEQFF.

The chain employs TRBV6-5 and TRBJ2-7; 8 positions agree with TRBD1. From germline, CDR1 is MNHEY and CDR2 SVGAGI. With V trimmed by 7 bases and J by 2 bases, 10 bases remained unmatched. This CDR3 region has 15 residues. The CDR3 protein is CASTRDRPGPYEQYF. The CDR3 nucleotides read TGTGCCAGCACTCGGGACAGGCCCGGCCCCTACGAGCAGTACTTC.

The chain employs TRBV11-1 and TRBJ1-4; TRBD1 matches 10 bases. Germline V gives CDR1 SGHAT, CDR2 FQDESV (reference sequence). CDR3 length: 15 amino acids. V trimming: 4 bases; J trimming: 7 bases; junction bases outside the gene matches: 6. This CDR3 is CASSSGTGAGEKLFF. CDR3 DNA sequence: TGTGCCAGCAGCTCCGGGACAGGGGCAGGTGAAAAACTGTTTTTT.

The genes are TRBV27 and TRBJ2-7; possible D gene TRBD2, 5 bases. This CDR3 has 14 residues. Trimming pared 5 bases from V and 1 base from J, leaving 12 bases between. Germline CDR1 reads MNHEY; CDR2 reads SMNVEV (reference sequence). CDR3 in DNA: TGTGCCAGCAGTATATATAGCGAGTCCTACGAGCAGTACTTC. Encoded protein: CASSIYSESYEQYF.

The V gene is TRBV5-1, the J gene TRBJ2-6, with D unresolved. The germline V gene encodes CDR1 SGHRS and CDR2 YFSETQ. This CDR3 spans 15 amino acids. The V end lost 4 bases, the J end lost 0 bases, and 8 bases lay between the germline ends. The CDR3 region has the DNA TGCGCCAGCAGCCCCTGGAACTCTGGGGCCAACGTCCTGACTTTC. It codes for CASSPWNSGANVLTF.